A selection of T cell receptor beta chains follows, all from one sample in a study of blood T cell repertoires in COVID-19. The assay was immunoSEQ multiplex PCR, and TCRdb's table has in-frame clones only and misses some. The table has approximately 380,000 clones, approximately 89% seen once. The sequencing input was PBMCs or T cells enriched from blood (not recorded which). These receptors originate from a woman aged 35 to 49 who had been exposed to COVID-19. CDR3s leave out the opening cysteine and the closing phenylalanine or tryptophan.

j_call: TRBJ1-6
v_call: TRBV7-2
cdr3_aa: ASSLVTQGPLH

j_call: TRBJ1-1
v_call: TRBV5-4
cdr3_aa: ASSLDQGDTEAF

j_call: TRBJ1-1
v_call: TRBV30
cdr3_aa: AWDSGNRGTEAF

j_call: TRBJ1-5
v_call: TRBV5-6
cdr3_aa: ASSPNGNNQPQH

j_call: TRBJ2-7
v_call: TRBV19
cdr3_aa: ASSMGTGTAYEQY

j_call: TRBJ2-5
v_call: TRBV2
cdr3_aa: ASSLERGPLQY

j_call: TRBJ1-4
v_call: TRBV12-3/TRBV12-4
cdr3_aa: ASSTRFYEKLF

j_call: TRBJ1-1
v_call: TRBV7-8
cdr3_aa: ASSLFGQGKGKNTEAF

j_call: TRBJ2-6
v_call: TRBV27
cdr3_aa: ASSLSNSGANVLT

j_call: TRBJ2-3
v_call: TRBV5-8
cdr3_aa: ASSRSIRGSTDTQY

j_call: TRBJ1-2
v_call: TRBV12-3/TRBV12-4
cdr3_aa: ASSLGSYGYT

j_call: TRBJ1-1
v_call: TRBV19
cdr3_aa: ASWDRPKNTEAF